The 13 T cell receptor beta chains presented below share a single source sample, sequenced in a study of beta chain features in type 1 diabetes. Every isolated RNA sample was fully reverse transcribed, so sequencing captured expressed TCRB transcripts. The repertoire was sequenced with immunoSEQ multiplex PCR; TCRdb's copy has only in-frame clones and lacks some. Of 250,000 to 350,000 clones listed, about 10% are singletons. The source material was naive CD4+ T cells from blood. The receptors were gathered from a woman aged 25 to 39 in good health.

This clone was detected only a few times. This chain links TRBV11-2 with TRBJ1-1, with unresolved D. The CDR3 is made up of 14 amino acids. CDR1 SGHAT and CDR2 FQNNGV come from the germline V gene. V was shortened by 3 bases and J by 1 base, with 9 bases between the two germline ends. The CDR3 nucleotides are TGTGCCAGCAGCTTTGACTTTCCGAACACTGAAGCTTTCTTT. Encoded protein: CASSFDFPNTEAFF.

This clone has more than one count but fewer than ten. The chain links TRBV27 to TRBJ1-1; TRBD1 matches 8 bases. Unmatched junction bases numbered 9, after V lost 5 bases and J lost 1 base. The CDR3 sequence is 16 residues long. Germline lookup yields CDR1 MNHEY and CDR2 SMNVEV (reference sequence). The CDR3 loop reads CASSPGTGDRNTEAFF. CDR3 DNA: TGTGCCAGCAGTCCCGGGACAGGAGACAGGAACACTGAAGCTTTCTTT.

The rearrangement uses TRBV6-6 and TRBJ1-4; 7 nucleotides align to TRBD1. Trimming took 6 bases from V and 3 from J; bases not matched to a gene: 10. The CDR3 totals 16 residues. In germline, CDR1 is MNHNY, CDR2 SVGAGI (reference sequence). The CDR3 nucleotides read TGTGCCAGCAGGACAGGGCGCATTGTGGCTAATGAAAAACTGTTTTTT. Protein product: CASRTGRIVANEKLFF.

V is TRBV30 and J is TRBJ2-3; D is undetermined. This CDR3 is built from 13 residues. Germline CDR1 reads GTSNPN; CDR2 reads SVGIG (reference sequence). V was shortened by 2 bases and J by 5 bases, with 11 bases between the two germline ends. CDR3: CAWSRFSKDTQYF. CDR3 in DNA: TGTGCCTGGAGTCGATTTTCTAAAGATACGCAGTATTTT. Full variable domain (missing parts from reference TRBV30 and TRBJ2-3): SQTIHQWPATLVQPVGSPLSLECTVEGTSNPNLYWYRQAAGRGLQLLFYSVGIGQISSEVPQNLSASRPQDRQFILSSKKLLLSDSGFYLCAWSRFSKDTQYFGPGTRLTVL.

This clone was seen more than once but under ten times. J is TRBJ1-5 and V is TRBV19; possibly TRBD1 for D (5 bases). The CDR3 runs to 17 residues. Germline CDR1 and CDR2: LNHDA and SQIVND (reference sequence). The V end lost 7 bases, the J end lost 1 base, and 20 bases lay between the germline ends. The CDR3 sequence: CASMAAAARGSNQPQHF. The CDR3 nucleotides read TGTGCCAGTATGGCAGCGGCGGCGCGGGGGAGCAATCAGCCCCAGCATTTT. Together with reference TRBV19 and TRBJ1-5, the CDR3 gives the full variable domain: DGGITQSPKYLFRKEGQNVTLSCEQNLNHDAMYWYRQDPGQGLRLIYYSQIVNDFQKGDIAEGYSVSREKKESFPLTVTSAQKNPTAFYLCASMAAAARGSNQPQHFGDGTRLSIL.

The chain links TRBV5-7 to TRBJ1-3, with 8 bases fitting TRBD1. TRBV5-7 has ORF status, its function being uncertain. The CDR3 spans 18 residues. V shed 0 bases, J shed 0 bases, and the junction held 8 bases outside the gene matches. The CDR3 protein is CASSLDNGQGASGNTIYF. The CDR3, as DNA: TGTGCCAGCAGCTTGGATAACGGACAGGGAGCCTCTGGAAACACCATATATTTT.

This chain links TRBV4-2 with TRBJ2-3; the match to TRBD2 covers 8 bases. The CDR3 contains 20 residues. Trimming removed 2 bases from V and 6 bases from J; junction bases left unmatched: 22. Looked up from germline, CDR1 is LGHNA and CDR2 is YNFKEQ. The CDR3: CASSQRSPNVGAGVRDTQYF. The CDR3 DNA sequence: TGTGCCAGCAGCCAACGATCCCCGAACGTGGGAGCGGGAGTTCGGGATACGCAGTATTTT.

This clone came up a few times. Other DNA sequences within the sample encode an identical CDR3. The chain combines TRBV7-2 with TRBJ2-1; D call uncertain. The CDR3 sequence is 15 residues long. V lost 0 bases and J lost 0, with 6 bases in between. Germline V gene lookup returns CDR1 SGHTA and CDR2 FQGNSA. For the CDR3, the DNA is TGTGCCAGCAGCTTAGCAACTGGCTCCTACAATGAGCAGTTCTTC. This sequence encodes CASSLATGSYNEQFF.

This clone turned up a few times. The V call is TRBV2, the J call TRBJ2-6; TRBD1 matches at 7 bases. Germline V CDR1 and CDR2: SNHLY, FYNNEI. This CDR3 is built from 16 residues. J lost 0 bases, V lost 7 bases, and 6 bases had no gene match. CDR3 bases: TGTGCCAGCAAGTGGGACAGCAGCTCTGGGGCCAACGTCCTGACTTTC. It is translated as CASKWDSSSGANVLTF. The full variable domain, rest sourced from reference TRBV2 and TRBJ2-6, is EPEVTQTPSHQVTQMGQEVILRCVPISNHLYFYWYRQILGQKVEFLVSFYNNEISEKSEIFDDQFSVERPDGSNFTLKIRSTKLEDSAMYFCASKWDSSSGANVLTFGAGSRLTVL.

The gene calls are TRBV5-1 and TRBJ2-5; TRBD2 aligns across 10 bases. This CDR3 is built from 20 residues. With 0 bases clipped from V and 5 bases from J, the junction kept 19 bases outside the gene matches. Germline V lookup: CDR1 SGHRS, CDR2 YFSETQ. The CDR3 region has the DNA TGCGCCAGCAGCTTGGTCTTAGGGGTTAGCCTAGCGGGAGATGAGGAGACCCAGTACTTC. This codes for CASSLVLGVSLAGDEETQYF.

This chain joins TRBV28 and TRBJ1-1; D is possibly TRBD1 (6 bases). V shed 5 bases and J shed 1 base, with 11 bases lying between them. The V gene's germline CDR1 is MDHEN and CDR2 SYDVKM. The CDR3 is made up of 14 amino acids. CDR3 amino acids: CASSPSTGNTEAFF. CDR3 sequence (DNA): TGTGCCAGCAGTCCCTCGACAGGGAACACTGAAGCTTTCTTT.

V is TRBV5-1 and J is TRBJ1-2; D is unclear. Germline V gene sequence: CDR1 SGHRS, CDR2 YFSETQ. This CDR3 spans 13 amino acids. Trimming took off 4 bases at V and 4 bases at J, with 11 bases between the two ends. Here the CDR3 reads CASSAGELYGYTF. The CDR3, as DNA: TGCGCCAGCAGCGCCGGAGAGCTCTATGGCTACACCTTC.

CDR3 loop: CASSPSGGRETQYF. For the CDR3, the DNA is TGCGCCAGCAGCCCCTCAGGGGGCCGAGAGACCCAGTACTTC. The chain has TRBV5-1 and TRBJ2-5, with 8 bases that match TRBD1. The CDR3 sequence is 14 residues long. Unmatched junction bases numbered 6, after V lost 4 bases and J lost 4 bases. The germline V gene has CDR1 SGHRS and CDR2 YFSETQ. The full variable domain, rest sourced from reference TRBV5-1 and TRBJ2-5, is KAGVTQTPRYLIKTRGQQVTLSCSPISGHRSVSWYQQTPGQGLQFLFEYFSETQRNKGNFPGRFSGRQFSNSRSEMNVSTLELGDSALYLCASSPSGGRETQYFGPGTRLLVL.